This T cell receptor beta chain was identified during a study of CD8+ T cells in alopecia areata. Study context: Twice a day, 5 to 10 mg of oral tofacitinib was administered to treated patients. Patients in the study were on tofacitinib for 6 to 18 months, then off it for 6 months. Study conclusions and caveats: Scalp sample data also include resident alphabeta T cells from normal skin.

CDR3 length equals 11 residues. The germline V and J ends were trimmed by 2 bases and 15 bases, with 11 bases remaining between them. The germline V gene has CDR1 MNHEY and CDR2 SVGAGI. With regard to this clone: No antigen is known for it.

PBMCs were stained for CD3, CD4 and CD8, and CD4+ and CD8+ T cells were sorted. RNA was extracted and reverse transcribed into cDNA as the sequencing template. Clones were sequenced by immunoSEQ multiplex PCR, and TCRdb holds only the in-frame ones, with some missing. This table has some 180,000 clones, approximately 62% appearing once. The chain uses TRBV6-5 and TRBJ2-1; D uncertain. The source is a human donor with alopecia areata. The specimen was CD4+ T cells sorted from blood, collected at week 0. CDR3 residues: CASSYGPRTFF. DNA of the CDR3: TGTGCCAGCAGTTACGGGCCCCGGACGTTCTTC.